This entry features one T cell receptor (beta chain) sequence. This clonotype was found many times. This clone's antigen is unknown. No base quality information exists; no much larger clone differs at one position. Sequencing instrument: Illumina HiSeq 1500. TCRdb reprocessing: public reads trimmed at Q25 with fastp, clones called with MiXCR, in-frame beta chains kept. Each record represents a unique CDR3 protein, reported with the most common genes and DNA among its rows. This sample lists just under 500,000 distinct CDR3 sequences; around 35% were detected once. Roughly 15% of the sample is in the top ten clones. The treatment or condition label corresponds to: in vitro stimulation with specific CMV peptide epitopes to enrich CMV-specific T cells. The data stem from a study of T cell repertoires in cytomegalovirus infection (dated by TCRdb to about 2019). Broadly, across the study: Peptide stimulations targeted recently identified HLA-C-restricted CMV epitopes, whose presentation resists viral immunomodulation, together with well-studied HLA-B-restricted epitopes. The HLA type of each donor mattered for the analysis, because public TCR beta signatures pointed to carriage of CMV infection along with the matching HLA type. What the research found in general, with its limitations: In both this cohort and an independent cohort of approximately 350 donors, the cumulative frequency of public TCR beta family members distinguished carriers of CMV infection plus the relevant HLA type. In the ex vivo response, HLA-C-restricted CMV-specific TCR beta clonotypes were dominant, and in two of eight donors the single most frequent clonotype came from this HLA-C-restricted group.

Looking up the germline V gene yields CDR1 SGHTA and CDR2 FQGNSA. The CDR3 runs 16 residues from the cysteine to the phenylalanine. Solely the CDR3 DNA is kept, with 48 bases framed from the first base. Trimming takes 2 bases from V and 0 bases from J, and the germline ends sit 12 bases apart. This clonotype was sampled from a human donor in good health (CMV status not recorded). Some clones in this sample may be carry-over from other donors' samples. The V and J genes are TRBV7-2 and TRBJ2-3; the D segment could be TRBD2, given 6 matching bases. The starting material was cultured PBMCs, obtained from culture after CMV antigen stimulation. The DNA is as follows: TGTGCCAGCAGCTTAAGGTCCGCGGGGAGCACAGATACGCAGTATTTT. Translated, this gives CASSLRSAGSTDTQYF.